The present T cell receptor (beta chain) was sequenced within a study of CD8+CD57+ T cells in acquired aplastic anemia. Study information: Sorted CD4+ and CD8+ cells yielded around 3 ug of DNA on average. Study-wide results and limits: Significance was not reached for CD8+ Simpson's diversity between patients and controls.

Genomic DNA acted as the template from which TCR beta VDJ combination and CDR3 sequence profiling were carried out. TCRdb passed the reads through MiXCR, listing each CDR3 protein once. Seen here are approximately 130,000 distinct CDR3 sequences, about 40% observed once, and the top ten hold around 2.5%. Comments on this clonotype: Its antigen is unknown.

The patients chosen for sequencing had shown expansion of CD8+CD57+ cells (detected by flow cytometry). Trimming took 3 bases from V and 3 from J; bases not matched to a gene: 5. The germline V gene has CDR1 KGHSH and CDR2 LQKENI. This CDR3 contains 15 residues. The genes are TRBV18 and TRBJ2-5, with 9 bases matching TRBD1. Sequencing input: sorted CD4+, CD8+, or CD8+CD57+ T cells (not recorded which) from PBMCs. The sequence was collected from a human donor with aplastic anemia. The CDR3 protein is CASSPLQGAKETQYF. The CDR3 DNA sequence: TGTGCCAGCTCACCTCTACAGGGGGCCAAAGAGACCCAGTACTTC.